Below are 26 T cell receptor beta chains sequenced from a single sample in a study of blood T cells in healthy people across ages. A sample-barcoded 5' primer and a J-beta primer mix were used in a second PCR of roughly 6 to 11 cycles. TCRdb re-derived calls from the 5' RACE reads in MiXCR, one entry per CDR3 protein. This table holds about 1.8 million distinct CDR3 sequences, about 50% found once. Sequenced sample: blood. The receptors here all came from a woman between 40 and 55 years old in good health.

The chain links TRBV7-2 to TRBJ2-5, with D unclear. Per the germline V gene, CDR1 is SGHTA and CDR2 is FQGNSA. Trimming removed 2 bases from V and 2 bases from J, with 9 bases in between. The CDR3 sequence is 14 residues long. The CDR3 nucleotides are TGTGCCAGCAGCTTATTTGCGAGTCAAGAGACCCAGTACTTC. This translates into CASSLFASQETQYF.

This clonotype has only a few counts. V gene TRBV15 combines with J gene TRBJ2-5; D is perhaps TRBD2 (5 bases). Per germline, CDR1 LNHNV and CDR2 YYDKDF (reference sequence). The CDR3 length is 15 residues. V lost 1 base to trimming and J lost 5 bases, with 14 bases between them. CDR3 sequence reads: CATSRAFRGLETQYF. Here the CDR3 DNA reads TGTGCCACCAGCAGAGCTTTTCGGGGTTTGGAGACCCAGTACTTC.

In its sample, this clonotype was seen a few times. The gene calls are TRBV27 and TRBJ2-5; the D gene could be TRBD1 or TRBD2 (5 bases each). Gene TRBJ2-7 matches the end of the DNA better, so the J call may be wrong. Germline V CDR1 and CDR2: MNHEY, SMNVEV (reference sequence). This CDR3 has 14 residues. CDR3 coding DNA: TGTGCCAGCAGAAAAAGGGACGAATACTACGAGCAGTACTTC. This sequence encodes CASRKRDEYYEQYF.

This clonotype was detected a few times. V and J are TRBV20-1 and TRBJ2-5, with TRBD2 as a possible D gene (5 bases). CDR1 DFQATT and CDR2 SNEGSKA come from the germline V gene (reference sequence). CDR3 length equals 15 residues. Deletions cut 3 bases from V and 2 bases from J, with 16 bases between. The CDR3 reads CSASAGYSIQETQYF. The CDR3 region has the DNA TGCAGTGCTAGCGCGGGCTATAGTATTCAAGAGACCCAGTACTTC.

The chain uses TRBV2 and TRBJ2-1, with 8 bases fitting TRBD2. The CDR3 is made up of 15 amino acids. V lost 2 bases, J lost 9 bases, and 9 bases stayed unmatched. CDR1 and CDR2 from the germline V gene are SNHLY and FYNNEI. CDR3 loop: CASSETGGHLGEQFF. The CDR3 nucleotides read TGTGCCAGCAGTGAAACGGGGGGGCATTTAGGTGAGCAGTTCTTC. Combining the CDR3 with reference TRBV2 and TRBJ2-1 gives the whole variable domain EPEVTQTPSHQVTQMGQEVILRCVPISNHLYFYWYRQILGQKVEFLVSFYNNEISEKSEIFDDQFSVERPDGSNFTLKIRSTKLEDSAMYFCASSETGGHLGEQFFGPGTRLTVL.

The chain is built from TRBV7-2 and TRBJ1-2, with D possibly matching TRBD1 (6 bases). Germline assignment: CDR1 SGHTA and CDR2 FQGNSA. The length of the CDR3 is 16 residues. V was trimmed by 10 bases and J by 5 bases, leaving 26 bases between them. The CDR3: CATHPSFTGPRYGYTF. The CDR3 bases are TGTGCCACCCACCCCTCATTTACAGGGCCGAGATATGGCTACACCTTC.

This sequence joins TRBV14 and TRBJ2-1; no firm D call. CDR3 length: 14 amino acids. Germline CDR1 reads SGHDN; CDR2 reads FVKESK. V shed 5 bases and J shed 5 bases, with 13 bases lying between them. DNA for the CDR3: TGTGCCAGCAGCTACATAGACCAAGACAATGAGCAGTTCTTC. Residues: CASSYIDQDNEQFF.

This clonotype was seen a few times. J is TRBJ2-1 and V is TRBV27; no definite D call. The ends were cut back, 8 bases at V and 4 bases at J, with 15 bases in the middle. CDR3 length: 14 residues. Germline CDR1 reads MNHEY; CDR2 reads SMNVEV (reference sequence). The CDR3 DNA reads as TGTGCCAGCGGTGTAGCAGCCACTTACAATGAGCAGTTCTTC. It is translated as CASGVAATYNEQFF.

Comments on this clonotype: The junction differs from germline at one of its ends, possibly a read error. V usage is TRBV7-2 and J usage is TRBJ2-3; a weak D match, TRBD1 (5 bases). The V gene's germline CDR1 is SGHTA and CDR2 FQGNSA. The CDR3 is 15 residues long. CDR3 in DNA: TGTGCCAGCAGCTCTACAGACAGAAGCACAAATACGCAGTATTTT. This translates into CASSSTDRSTNTQYF.

The J gene is TRBJ1-2, the V gene TRBV7-9, with a weak D call TRBD1 (5 bases). CDR1 is SEHNR, CDR2 FQNEAQ, per germline (reference sequence). Trimming removed 7 bases at V and 3 bases at J, with 12 bases between. The length of the CDR3 is 13 residues. Written as DNA, the CDR3 is TGTGCCAGCAACCGGCAGGGTTACTATGGCTACACCTTC. This gives the protein CASNRQGYYGYTF.

V and J are TRBV4-1 and TRBJ1-4, with TRBD1 as a possible D gene (6 bases). CDR1 and CDR2 from the germline V gene are MGHRA and YSYEKL. V lost 0 bases and J 10 bases, leaving 21 bases between the germline ends. CDR3 length: 17 amino acids. The CDR3 sequence is CASSQDIVGGMRAKLFF. The CDR3 DNA sequence: TGCGCCAGCAGCCAAGATATCGTCGGGGGCATGCGTGCAAAACTGTTTTTT.

Concerning this clonotype: One base away lies a much larger clone, so this may be a sequencing read error. This chain uses TRBV4-3 with TRBJ1-2; D uncertain. CDR1 and CDR2 from the germline V gene are LGHNA and YSLEER. The CDR3 is made up of 13 amino acids. V was cut by 4 bases and J by 0 bases, with 6 bases left in between. DNA of the CDR3: TGCGCCAGCAGCCGGGAACCTAACTATGGCTACACCTTC. It codes for CASSREPNYGYTF.

This clonotype was seen once. This sequence joins TRBV6-5 and TRBJ2-5; 10 positions agree with TRBD2. The V segment lost 6 bases and the J segment 11 bases; nucleotides outside the gene matches: 18. The CDR3 runs to 16 residues. Germline V CDR1 and CDR2: MNHEY, SVGAGI. The CDR3 region is CASSSILAGSYNEQYF. In DNA form, the CDR3 reads TGTGCCAGCAGCTCCATACTAGCGGGGAGTTACAATGAGCAGTACTTC.

V usage is TRBV10-2 and J usage is TRBJ2-5; 10 nucleotides match TRBD1. The CDR3 consists of 15 residues. The ends lost 6 bases at V and 5 bases at J; junction bases unmatched: 9. CDR1 is WSHSY, CDR2 SAAADI, per germline. This CDR3 reads CASRTGTGARETQYF. The CDR3 nucleotides read TGCGCCAGCAGAACCGGGACAGGGGCTCGGGAGACCCAGTACTTC.

This clonotype was counted a few times. The chain employs TRBV5-1 and TRBJ2-1; D call uncertain. With 2 bases removed from V and 6 bases from J, the gap between germline ends came to 15 bases. Germline CDR1 reads SGHRS; CDR2 reads YFSETQ. The CDR3 is 15 amino acids. The CDR3 reads CASSLGPLPSNEQFF. In nucleotides, the CDR3 is TGCGCCAGCAGCTTAGGGCCCCTTCCCTCCAATGAGCAGTTCTTC.

The J gene is TRBJ2-3, the V gene TRBV7-2; TRBD2 agrees at 9 bases. Trimming at V came to 1 base and at J to 1 base, leaving 3 bases not matched to a gene. Germline V gene sequence: CDR1 SGHTA, CDR2 FQGNSA. The CDR3 runs 16 residues. CDR3 region: CASSLVVAGGTDTQYF. CDR3 in DNA: TGTGCCAGCAGCTTAGTGGTAGCGGGGGGCACAGATACGCAGTATTTT.

CDR3 nucleotides: TGTGCCAGCAGTTACCAGAACACTGAAGCTTTCTTT. Its protein is CASSYQNTEAFF. The V gene is TRBV6-6, the J gene TRBJ1-1; D remains unclear. The germline V gene has CDR1 MNHNY and CDR2 SVGAGI (reference sequence). This CDR3 region has 12 residues. Trimming stripped 2 bases from V and 1 base from J, with 2 bases between.

Only a few counts were recorded for this clonotype. V is TRBV9 and J is TRBJ2-7, with 9 bases fitting TRBD2. The J call may be wrong; the DNA end is better matched by TRBJ2-5. The CDR3 runs 15 residues. The germline CDR1 and CDR2 sequences are SGDLS and YYNGEE. The CDR3 spells CASSFSGTSMETQYF. The CDR3 DNA reads TGTGCCAGCAGCTTCTCCGGGACTAGCATGGAGACCCAGTACTTC.

This clonotype turned up a few times. The chain recombines TRBV20-1 with TRBJ1-1; D remains unclear. This CDR3 is 14 amino acids long. CDR1 is DFQATT, CDR2 SNEGSKA, per germline (reference sequence). V dropped 0 bases and J dropped 6 bases, with 14 bases sitting between them. Here the CDR3 DNA reads TGCAGTGCTAGAGATATAAAAGTTTGGGCTGAAGCTTTCTTT. Translated, it gives CSARDIKVWAEAFF.

In this sample, this clonotype turned up a few times. The chain employs TRBV24-1 and TRBJ2-3; D not certain. The CDR3 is made up of 14 amino acids. V gave up 3 bases and J gave up 6 bases, with 12 bases separating them. Germline V gene sequence: CDR1 KGHDR, CDR2 SFDVKD. As DNA, the CDR3 is TGTGCCACCAGTGATATGACCAGTTCGGATACGCAGTATTTT. It encodes CATSDMTSSDTQYF.

This clonotype was observed a handful of times. The chain employs TRBV12-3 or TRBV12-4 and TRBJ2-5, with D hard to call. The CDR3 runs to 14 residues. The V and J ends lost 6 bases and 5 bases respectively, with 16 bases between them. CDR3 sequence reads: CASSRDPVGETQYF. CDR3 nucleotides: TGTGCCAGCAGCCGAGACCCAGTCGGCGAGACCCAGTACTTC.

The chain couples TRBV27 to TRBJ1-5; the D gene is possibly TRBD1 (6 bases). Germline V lookup: CDR1 MNHEY, CDR2 SMNVEV (reference sequence). The CDR3 loop spans 14 amino acids. V was trimmed by 8 bases and J by 4 bases, leaving 15 bases between them. This CDR3 is CASGLGTLNQPQHF. For the CDR3, the DNA is TGTGCCAGCGGCCTGGGGACATTAAATCAGCCCCAGCATTTT.

The rearrangement uses TRBV7-2 and TRBJ2-7; D is undetermined. V lost 4 bases to trimming and J lost 7 bases, with 17 bases between them. Germline V gene lookup returns CDR1 SGHTA and CDR2 FQGNSA. The CDR3 totals 14 residues. In nucleotides, the CDR3 is TGTGCCAGCAGCTCATATGGTAGCCCAAATGAGCAGTACTTC. Its translation is CASSSYGSPNEQYF.

The chain employs TRBV20-1 and TRBJ2-1; TRBD2 matches at 14 bases. The germline V gene has CDR1 DFQATT and CDR2 SNEGSKA (reference sequence). V dropped 2 bases and J dropped 7; count of bases not matched to a gene: 7. The CDR3 length is 16 residues. CDR3 residues: CSARSWTSGGINEQFF. The CDR3 DNA is TGCAGTGCTAGATCATGGACTAGCGGGGGGATTAATGAGCAGTTCTTC.

About this clonotype: A much larger clone differs from this one at a single base, so this may be a read error. V is TRBV19 and J is TRBJ2-6; weak D call: TRBD2 (5 bases). The CDR3 covers 15 residues. V shed 3 bases and J shed 0 bases, with 6 bases lying between them. Germline V lookup: CDR1 LNHDA, CDR2 SQIVND (reference sequence). The CDR3 DNA sequence: TGTGCCAGTAGTATTGAGGGCTCTGGGGCCAACGTCCTGACTTTC. Protein product: CASSIEGSGANVLTF.

Ten or more counts support this clonotype. This chain connects TRBV20-1 to TRBJ2-5; weak D call: TRBD2 (6 bases). This CDR3 spans 12 amino acids. The V end lost 0 bases, the J end lost 9 bases, and 11 bases lay between the germline ends. CDR1 is DFQATT, CDR2 SNEGSKA, per germline (reference sequence). The CDR3 protein is CSAREEGYAQYF. The DNA for the CDR3 is TGCAGTGCTAGAGAGGAGGGATACGCCCAGTACTTC.